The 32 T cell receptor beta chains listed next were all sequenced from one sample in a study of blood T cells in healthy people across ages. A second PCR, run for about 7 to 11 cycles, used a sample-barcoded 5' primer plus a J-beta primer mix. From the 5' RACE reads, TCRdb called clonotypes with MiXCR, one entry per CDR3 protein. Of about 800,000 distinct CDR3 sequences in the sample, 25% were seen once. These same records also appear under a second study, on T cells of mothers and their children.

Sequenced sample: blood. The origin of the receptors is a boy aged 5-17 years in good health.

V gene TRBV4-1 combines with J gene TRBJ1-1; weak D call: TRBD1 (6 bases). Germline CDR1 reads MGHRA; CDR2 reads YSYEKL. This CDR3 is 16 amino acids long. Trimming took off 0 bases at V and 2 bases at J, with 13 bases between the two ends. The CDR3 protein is CASSQEIRQDNTEAFF. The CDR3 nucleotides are TGCGCCAGCAGCCAAGAAATTAGACAGGACAACACTGAAGCTTTCTTT.

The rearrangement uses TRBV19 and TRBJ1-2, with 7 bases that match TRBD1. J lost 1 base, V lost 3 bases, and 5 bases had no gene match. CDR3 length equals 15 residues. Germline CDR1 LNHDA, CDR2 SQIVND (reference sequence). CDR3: CASSIRTGNNYGYTF. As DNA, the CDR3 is TGTGCCAGTAGTATTCGGACAGGAAATAACTATGGCTACACCTTC.

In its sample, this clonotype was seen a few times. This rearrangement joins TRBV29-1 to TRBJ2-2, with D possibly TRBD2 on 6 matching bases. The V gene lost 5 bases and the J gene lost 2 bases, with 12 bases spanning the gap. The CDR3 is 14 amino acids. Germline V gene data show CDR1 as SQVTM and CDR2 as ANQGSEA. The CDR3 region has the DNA TGCAGCGTTTCTGGCGGGATAAACACCGGGGAGCTGTTTTTT. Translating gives CSVSGGINTGELFF.

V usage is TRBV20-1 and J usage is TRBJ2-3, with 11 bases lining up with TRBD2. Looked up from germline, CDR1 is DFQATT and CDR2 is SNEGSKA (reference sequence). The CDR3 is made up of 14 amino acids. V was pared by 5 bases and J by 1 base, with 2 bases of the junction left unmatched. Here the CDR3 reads CSAGTSGRTDTQYF. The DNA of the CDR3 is TGCAGTGCTGGGACTAGCGGACGCACAGATACGCAGTATTTT.

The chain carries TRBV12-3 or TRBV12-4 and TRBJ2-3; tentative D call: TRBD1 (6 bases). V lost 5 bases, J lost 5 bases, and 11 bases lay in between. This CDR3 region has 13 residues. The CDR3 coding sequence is TGTGCCAGCAGTGGAACAGGGATAGATACGCAGTATTTT. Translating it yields CASSGTGIDTQYF.

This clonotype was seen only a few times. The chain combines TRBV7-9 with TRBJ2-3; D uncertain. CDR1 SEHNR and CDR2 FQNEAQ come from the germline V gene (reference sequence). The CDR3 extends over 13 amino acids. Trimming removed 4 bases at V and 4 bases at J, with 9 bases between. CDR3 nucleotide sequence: TGTGCCAGCAGCTATGACACTGCAGATACGCAGTATTTT. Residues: CASSYDTADTQYF.

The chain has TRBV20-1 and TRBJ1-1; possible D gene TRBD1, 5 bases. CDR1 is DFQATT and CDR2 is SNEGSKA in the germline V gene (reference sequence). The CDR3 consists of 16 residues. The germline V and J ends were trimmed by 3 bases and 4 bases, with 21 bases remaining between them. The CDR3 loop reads CSARWQGVKSGTEAFF. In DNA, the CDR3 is TGCAGTGCTAGGTGGCAGGGAGTAAAGTCGGGCACTGAAGCTTTCTTT.

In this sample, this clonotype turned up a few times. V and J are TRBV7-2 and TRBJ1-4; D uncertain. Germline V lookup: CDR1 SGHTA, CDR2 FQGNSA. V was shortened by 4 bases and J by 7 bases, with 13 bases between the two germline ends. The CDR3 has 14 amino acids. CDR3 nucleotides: TGTGCCAGCAGCTCGGATCCCGGCACTGAAAAACTGTTTTTT. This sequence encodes CASSSDPGTEKLFF.

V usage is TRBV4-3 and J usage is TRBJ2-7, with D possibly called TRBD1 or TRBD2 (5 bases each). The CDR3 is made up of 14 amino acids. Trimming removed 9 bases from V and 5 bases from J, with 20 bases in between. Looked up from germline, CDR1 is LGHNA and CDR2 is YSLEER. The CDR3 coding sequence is TGCGCCAGTGGAAACCGGGACCCCGGTCACGAGCAGTACTTC. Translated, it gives CASGNRDPGHEQYF.

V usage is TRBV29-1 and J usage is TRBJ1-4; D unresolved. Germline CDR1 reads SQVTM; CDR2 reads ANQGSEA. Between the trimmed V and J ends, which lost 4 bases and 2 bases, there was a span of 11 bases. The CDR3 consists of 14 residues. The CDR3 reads CSVGVGPTNEKLFF. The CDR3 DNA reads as TGCAGCGTTGGAGTGGGTCCTACTAATGAAAAACTGTTTTTT.

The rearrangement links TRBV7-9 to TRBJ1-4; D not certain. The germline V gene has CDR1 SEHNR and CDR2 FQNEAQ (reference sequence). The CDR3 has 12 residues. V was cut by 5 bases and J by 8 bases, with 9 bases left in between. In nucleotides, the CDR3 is TGTGCCAGCAGCATAAGCCGGGAAAAACTGTTTTTT. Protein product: CASSISREKLFF.

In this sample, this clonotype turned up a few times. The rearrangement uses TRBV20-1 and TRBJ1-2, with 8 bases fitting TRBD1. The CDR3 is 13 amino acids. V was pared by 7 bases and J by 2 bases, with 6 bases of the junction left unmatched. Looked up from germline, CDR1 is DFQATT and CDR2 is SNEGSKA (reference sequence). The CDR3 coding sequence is TGCAGTGGCCAAGGGGACAGGAACTATGGCTACACCTTC. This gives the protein CSGQGDRNYGYTF.

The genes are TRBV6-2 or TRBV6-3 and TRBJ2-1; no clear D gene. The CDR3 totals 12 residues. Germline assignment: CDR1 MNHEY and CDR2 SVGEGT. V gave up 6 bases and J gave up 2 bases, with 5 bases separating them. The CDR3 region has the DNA TGTGCCAGCAGCCGCACCTACAATGAGCAGTTCTTC. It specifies CASSRTYNEQFF.

The CDR3 loop is CATSSRDGSYEQYF. The CDR3 DNA reads as TGTGCCACCAGCAGCCGGGACGGCTCCTACGAGCAGTACTTC. The chain carries TRBV15 and TRBJ2-1; the D call may be TRBD1 or TRBD2 (5 bases each). With the DNA end fitting TRBJ2-7 better, the J assignment may be wrong. There are 14 residues in the CDR3. Germline assignment: CDR1 LNHNV and CDR2 YYDKDF (reference sequence).

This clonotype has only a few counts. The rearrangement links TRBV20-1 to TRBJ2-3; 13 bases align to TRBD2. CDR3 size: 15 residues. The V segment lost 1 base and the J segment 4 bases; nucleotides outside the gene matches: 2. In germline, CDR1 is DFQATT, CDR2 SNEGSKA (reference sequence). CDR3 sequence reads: CSARVTSGGPDTQYF. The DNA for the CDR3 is TGCAGTGCTAGAGTGACTAGCGGGGGGCCAGATACGCAGTATTTT.

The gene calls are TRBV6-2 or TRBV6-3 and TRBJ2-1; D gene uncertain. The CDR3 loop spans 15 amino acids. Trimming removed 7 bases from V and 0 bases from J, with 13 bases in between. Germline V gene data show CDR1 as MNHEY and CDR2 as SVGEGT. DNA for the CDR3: TGTGCCAGCACCCAGGCACGGAGCTCCTACAATGAGCAGTTCTTC. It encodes CASTQARSSYNEQFF.

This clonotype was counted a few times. CDR3 residues: CASSDPAGGHTEAFF. CDR3 nucleotides: TGTGCCAGCAGCGACCCGGCAGGGGGCCACACTGAAGCTTTCTTT. V and J are TRBV7-9 and TRBJ1-1, with 8 bases identical to TRBD1. The germline gives CDR1 SEHNR, CDR2 FQNEAQ (reference sequence). Losses at the gene ends were 5 bases for V and 3 bases for J; bases not matched to a gene: 8. This CDR3 has 15 amino acids.

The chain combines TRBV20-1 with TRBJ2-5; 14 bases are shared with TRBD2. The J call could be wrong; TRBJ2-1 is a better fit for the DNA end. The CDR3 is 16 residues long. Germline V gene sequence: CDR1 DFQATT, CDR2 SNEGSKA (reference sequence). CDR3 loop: CSASPSGLAGVGEQFF. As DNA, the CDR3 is TGCAGTGCTAGCCCCTCGGGACTAGCGGGGGTGGGTGAGCAGTTCTTC.

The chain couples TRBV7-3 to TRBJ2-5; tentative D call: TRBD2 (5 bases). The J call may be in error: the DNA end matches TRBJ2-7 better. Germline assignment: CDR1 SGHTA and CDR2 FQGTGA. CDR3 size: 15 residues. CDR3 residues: CASSLTGSTDYEQYF. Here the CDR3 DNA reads TGTGCCAGCAGCTTAACGGGGAGCACAGACTACGAGCAGTACTTC.

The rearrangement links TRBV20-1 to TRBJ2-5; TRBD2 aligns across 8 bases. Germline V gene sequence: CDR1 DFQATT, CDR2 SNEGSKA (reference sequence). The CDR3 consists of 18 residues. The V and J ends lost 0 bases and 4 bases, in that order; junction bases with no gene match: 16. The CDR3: CSARDPIAGKLILETQYF. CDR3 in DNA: TGCAGTGCTAGAGATCCGATAGCGGGGAAATTAATTCTAGAGACCCAGTACTTC.

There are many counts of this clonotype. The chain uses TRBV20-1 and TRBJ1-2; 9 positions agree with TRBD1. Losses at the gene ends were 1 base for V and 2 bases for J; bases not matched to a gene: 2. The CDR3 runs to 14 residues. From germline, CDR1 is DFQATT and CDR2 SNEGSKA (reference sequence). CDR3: CSARGDRENYGYTF. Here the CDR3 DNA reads TGCAGTGCTAGAGGGGACAGGGAAAACTATGGCTACACCTTC.

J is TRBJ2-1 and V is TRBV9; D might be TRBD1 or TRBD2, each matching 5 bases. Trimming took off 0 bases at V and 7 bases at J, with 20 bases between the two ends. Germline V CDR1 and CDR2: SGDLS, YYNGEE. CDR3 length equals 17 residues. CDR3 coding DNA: TGTGCCAGCAGCGTAGCCGGGGCTATTCTTGGTAGGAATGAGCAGTTCTTC. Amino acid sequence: CASSVAGAILGRNEQFF. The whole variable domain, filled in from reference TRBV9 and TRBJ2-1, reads DSGVTQTPKHLITATGQRVTLRCSPRSGDLSVYWYQQSLDQGLQFLIQYYNGEERAKGNILERFSAQQFPDLHSELNLSSLELGDSALYFCASSVAGAILGRNEQFFGPGTRLTVL.

The DNA for the CDR3 is TGCGCCAGCAGCCAAGCTAGCGGCTCCTACAATGAGCAGTTCTTC. It specifies CASSQASGSYNEQFF. This sequence joins TRBV4-3 and TRBJ2-1; TRBD2 aligns across 7 bases. J was trimmed by 0 bases and V by 1 base; bases with no gene match: 0. Germline CDR1 and CDR2: LGHNA and YSLEER. The CDR3 is 15 residues long.

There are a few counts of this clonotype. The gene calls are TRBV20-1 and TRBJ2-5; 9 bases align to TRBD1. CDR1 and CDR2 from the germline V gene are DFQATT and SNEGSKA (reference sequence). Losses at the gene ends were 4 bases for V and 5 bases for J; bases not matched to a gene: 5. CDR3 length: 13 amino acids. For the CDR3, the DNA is TGCAGTGCTACGGGACAGGGCGGCGAGACCCAGTACTTC. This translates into CSATGQGGETQYF.

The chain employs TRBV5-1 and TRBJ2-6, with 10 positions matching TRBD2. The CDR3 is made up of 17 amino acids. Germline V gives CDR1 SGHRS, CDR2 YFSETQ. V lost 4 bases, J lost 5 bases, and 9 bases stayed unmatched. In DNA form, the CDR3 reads TGCGCCAGCAGCGGTGGACTAGCGGCAAACTGGGCCAACGTCCTGACTTTC. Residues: CASSGGLAANWANVLTF.

The CDR3 loop is CASSPFGSDSGANVLTF. DNA of the CDR3: TGTGCCAGCAGCCCCTTTGGTTCAGACTCTGGGGCCAACGTCCTGACTTTC. V is TRBV7-2 and J is TRBJ2-6; D unclear. The ends were cut back, 5 bases at V and 0 bases at J, with 14 bases in the middle. The CDR3 is 17 amino acids. The germline V gene encodes CDR1 SGHTA and CDR2 FQGNSA.

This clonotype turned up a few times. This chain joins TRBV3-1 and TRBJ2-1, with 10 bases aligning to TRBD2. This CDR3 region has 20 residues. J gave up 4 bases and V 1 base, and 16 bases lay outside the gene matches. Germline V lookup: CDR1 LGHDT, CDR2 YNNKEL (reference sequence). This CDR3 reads CASSQGVARRAGGPYNEQFF. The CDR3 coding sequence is TGTGCCAGCAGCCAAGGGGTAGCTAGAAGAGCGGGAGGGCCTTACAATGAGCAGTTCTTC.

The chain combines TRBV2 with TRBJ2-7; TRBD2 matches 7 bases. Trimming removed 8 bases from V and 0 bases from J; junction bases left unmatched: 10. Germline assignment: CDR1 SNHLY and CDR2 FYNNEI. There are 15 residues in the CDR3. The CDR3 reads CASLREGGPSYEQYF. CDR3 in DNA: TGTGCCAGCCTTAGGGAGGGCGGACCCTCCTACGAGCAGTACTTC.

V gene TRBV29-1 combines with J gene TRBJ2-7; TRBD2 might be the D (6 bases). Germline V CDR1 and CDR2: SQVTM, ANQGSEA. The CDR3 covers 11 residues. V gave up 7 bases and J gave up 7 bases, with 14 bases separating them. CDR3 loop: CSAWGVGEQYF. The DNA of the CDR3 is TGCAGCGCCTGGGGGGTGGGGGAGCAGTACTTC.

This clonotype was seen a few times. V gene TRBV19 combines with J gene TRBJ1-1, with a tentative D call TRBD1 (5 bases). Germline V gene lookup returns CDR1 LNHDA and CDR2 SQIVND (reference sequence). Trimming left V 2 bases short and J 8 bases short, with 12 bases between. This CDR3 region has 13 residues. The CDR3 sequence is CASSIRTSEEAFF. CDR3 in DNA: TGTGCCAGTAGTATACGGACAAGTGAAGAAGCTTTCTTT. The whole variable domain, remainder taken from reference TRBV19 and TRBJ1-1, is DGGITQSPKYLFRKEGQNVTLSCEQNLNHDAMYWYRQDPGQGLRLIYYSQIVNDFQKGDIAEGYSVSREKKESFPLTVTSAQKNPTAFYLCASSIRTSEEAFFGQGTRLTVV.

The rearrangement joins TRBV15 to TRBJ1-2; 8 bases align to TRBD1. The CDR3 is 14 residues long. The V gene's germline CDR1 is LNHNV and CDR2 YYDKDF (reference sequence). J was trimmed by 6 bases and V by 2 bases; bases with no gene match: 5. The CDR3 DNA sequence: TGTGCCACCAGCAGAAACGGACAGGGAGATGGCTACACCTTC. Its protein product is CATSRNGQGDGYTF.

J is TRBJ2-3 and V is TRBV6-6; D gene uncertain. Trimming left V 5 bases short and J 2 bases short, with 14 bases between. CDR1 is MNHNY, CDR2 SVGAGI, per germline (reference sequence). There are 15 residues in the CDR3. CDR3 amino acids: CASSNPGWDTDTQYF. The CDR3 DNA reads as TGTGCCAGCAGTAACCCCGGATGGGACACAGATACGCAGTATTTT.